This is a list of T cell receptor beta chains from one sample in a study of shared clonotypes between healthy human individuals. Profiling relied on immunoSEQ multiplex PCR, and the TCRdb table lists in-frame clones only, not all of them. The repertoire has about 1.1 million clones, 78% of them found once; the top ten carry approximately 0.52%. The sequenced material came from memory CD4+ T cells from PBMCs. The receptors were gathered from a man aged 18 to 35 in good health. Some clones in this sample may be carry-over from other donors' samples. CDR3s include the opening cysteine and the closing phenylalanine or tryptophan. D genes are given only for firm matches. Size values are once, few and many counts, or a class for expanded clones, and some rows have none.

TGTGCCAGCAGCCGTGACCTCACTAGCGGGGGGTACACCGGGGAGCTGTTTTTT	CASSRDLTSGGYTGELFF	TRBV5-6	TRBJ2-2	TRBD2	NA
TGTGCCAGCAGACGGGACTTTCGTGGGAACTACGAGCAGTACTTC	CASRRDFRGNYEQYF	TRBV6-4	TRBJ2-7	NA	once
TGTGCCAGCAGCCAAAGTGTCGCCTATTTTGGCTACACCTTC	CASSQSVAYFGYTF	TRBV14	TRBJ1-2	NA	NA
TGCAGCGTTGCCTCAGGGGTGTTCGGTGGCTACACCTTC	CSVASGVFGGYTF	TRBV29-1	TRBJ1-2	NA	NA
TGTGCCTGGAACCCCTTGGGACAGGGTGGCGAGACCCAGTACTTC	CAWNPLGQGGETQYF	TRBV30	TRBJ2-5	TRBD1	NA
TGTGCCACGGCGACAGGGATAGGAGATACGCAGTATTTT	CATATGIGDTQYF	TRBV19	TRBJ2-3	TRBD1	NA
TGTGCCAGCAGCGTAGTTGTAGGGGGATGGTCTGAAGCTTTCTTT	CASSVVVGGWSEAFF	TRBV9	TRBJ1-1	NA	NA
TGTGCCAGTAGTATCGGGGGGGAAGTTTACGAGCAGTACTTC	CASSIGGEVYEQYF	TRBV19	TRBJ2-7	TRBD2	NA
TGCGCCAGCAGTATGCTAGCGGGAGGACTGGTTCAAGAAGATACGCAGTATTTT	CASSMLAGGLVQEDTQYF	TRBV10-2	TRBJ2-3	TRBD2	NA
TGTGCCAGCAGTTTAGAGTCCACACCTGAAGCTTTCTTT	CASSLESTPEAFF	TRBV28	TRBJ1-1	NA	NA
TGTGCCAGCAGCAAGTCCGGACCGAAAAACTATGGCTACACCTTC	CASSKSGPKNYGYTF	TRBV25-1	TRBJ1-2	NA	NA
TGTGCCAGCAGCTGCACGGGACTAGCGGTCAGGTGCGGGCGTGCCACAGATACGCAGTATTTT	CASSCTGLAVRCGRATDTQYF	TRBV21-1	TRBJ2-3	NA	NA
TGTGCCAGCAGTTTATATGCCACTGAAGCTTTCTTT	CASSLYATEAFF	TRBV28	TRBJ1-1	NA	NA
TGTGCCAGCAGCGCCGAAGGGCACGAGCAGTACTTC	CASSAEGHEQYF	TRBV9	TRBJ2-7	NA	many
TGCAGCGTTGCGGCAGGGGATGGGCTAGATACGCAGTATTTT	CSVAAGDGLDTQYF	TRBV29-1	TRBJ2-3	NA	NA
TGTGCCAGCAGCTTGGTCCTAGCGTCTGATGAGCAGTTCTTC	CASSLVLASDEQFF	TRBV5-4	TRBJ2-1	NA	once
TGTGCCACCAGCCGGAGCCAGGGTACGGAGACCCAGTACTTC	CATSRSQGTETQYF	TRBV15	TRBJ2-5	NA	NA
TGTGCCAGCAGCTCCTTCAAGGTAGCGCGGGAGAGGCCCCAAGATACGCAGTATTTT	CASSSFKVARERPQDTQYF	TRBV28	TRBJ2-3	TRBD2	NA
TGTGCCAGCAGTGAACCGACAGGGAAGAATCAGCCCCAGCATTTT	CASSEPTGKNQPQHF	TRBV6-1	TRBJ1-5	TRBD1	NA
TGTGCCGTGAAGGACAGACCGGGTGGGGGCACAGATACGCAGTATTTT	CAVKDRPGGGTDTQYF	TRBV19	TRBJ2-3	NA	NA
TGCGCCAGCAGCCAAGGGGGGACAGGGCGGAATTCACCCCTCCACTTT	CASSQGGTGRNSPLHF	TRBV4-1	TRBJ1-6	TRBD1	NA
TGTGCCAGCAGCCGTAACAAGGGTTACGAGCAGTACTTC	CASSRNKGYEQYF	TRBV5-8	TRBJ2-7	NA	NA
TGTGCCAGCAGCCAAGTAGGGGGAGGTGGCTACGAGCAGTACTTC	CASSQVGGGGYEQYF	TRBV4-2	TRBJ2-7	NA	once
TGTGCCAGGGGGGGACAGGGTAACGAGCAGTACTTC	CARGGQGNEQYF	TRBV30	TRBJ2-7	TRBD1	NA
TGTGCCAGCAGCTTAAGAGAGGGCCGGGGGAGTGAGCAGTTCTTC	CASSLREGRGSEQFF	TRBV7-3	TRBJ2-1	NA	few
TGTGCCAGCAGGAGATCGGGACAGGTAAACACTGAAGCTTTCTTT	CASRRSGQVNTEAFF	TRBV2	TRBJ1-1	TRBD1	few
TGTGCCAGCAGCTCGGGACACTCCGAGCAGTACTTC	CASSSGHSEQYF	TRBV6-5	TRBJ2-7	NA	NA
TGTGCCAGCAGCAAAGCGAAGGAGGGGGGTTGGGAGACCCAGTACTTC	CASSKAKEGGWETQYF	TRBV21-1	TRBJ2-5	NA	few
TGTGCCAGCAGGTCCGGACAGGGCGTCGAGCAGTACTTC	CASRSGQGVEQYF	TRBV2	TRBJ2-7	TRBD1	NA
TGCGCCAGCAGTGAGTCCGGCCGAGAAGGAGATACGCAGTATTTT	CASSESGREGDTQYF	TRBV10-1	TRBJ2-3	NA	NA
TGTGCCAGCATGCTAGCGGGAGGTGGCACCGGGGAGCTGTTTTTT	CASMLAGGGTGELFF	TRBV5-4	TRBJ2-2	TRBD2	NA
TGTGCCAGCAGCTTATATACGCGGCTGAGGGGTCAGCCCCAGCATTTT	CASSLYTRLRGQPQHF	TRBV7-8	TRBJ1-5	NA	NA
TGTGCCAGCAGGTCCGGGACTAGCGAGAATGAGCAGTTCTTC	CASRSGTSENEQFF	TRBV5-4	TRBJ2-1	TRBD2	NA
TGTGCCAGCAGGCCAGGGCCAATAGGGACTGAAGCTTTCTTT	CASRPGPIGTEAFF	TRBV28	TRBJ1-1	NA	NA
TGTGCCAGTAGCCGGACAGGGGGCGGGCAGTTCTTC	CASSRTGGGQFF	TRBV19	TRBJ2-1	TRBD1	NA
TGTGCCAGCAGCCAGCTAGCGGGAGGCTACGAGCAGTTCTTC	CASSQLAGGYEQFF	TRBV11-2	TRBJ2-1	TRBD2	NA
TGTGCCAGCTCACTTTTGGAGCCCCTCACAGATACGCAGTATTTT	CASSLLEPLTDTQYF	TRBV18	TRBJ2-3	NA	NA
TGTGCCAGCTCACCACCGGACCAGAGGACTGAAGCTTTCTTT	CASSPPDQRTEAFF	TRBV18	TRBJ1-1	NA	NA
TGTGCCAGCAGTTTAGAACAACGGGGACAGGGAGGGAACACCATATATTTT	CASSLEQRGQGGNTIYF	TRBV28	TRBJ1-3	TRBD1	NA
TGTGCCAGCAGTGACACTCCTGGGGAGACCCAGTACTTC	CASSDTPGETQYF	TRBV6-1	TRBJ2-5	NA	NA
TGTGCCAGCAGTTTATTGGTGGGACAGGGGGCCAGCGAGCAGTACTTC	CASSLLVGQGASEQYF	TRBV28	TRBJ2-7	TRBD1	NA
TGCGCCAGAGAGCTAGGGCCCCAGCATTTT	CARELGPQHF	TRBV10-1	TRBJ1-5	NA	NA
TGTGCCAGCAGCCACTGGGACAGGGCGGACTATGGCTACACCTTC	CASSHWDRADYGYTF	TRBV7-9	TRBJ1-2	TRBD1	NA
TGCGCCAGCAGCTTAGTTCTGTCTTCCGGGAGGTACACCGGGGAGCTGTTTTTT	CASSLVLSSGRYTGELFF	TRBV5-1	TRBJ2-2	TRBD2	many
TGTGCCACCATAACGTTCAATGAGCAGTTCTTC	CATITFNEQFF	TRBV19	TRBJ2-1	NA	NA
TGTGCCAGCAGCCCCTTGGGGCTTAAGAATGAGCAGTTCTTC	CASSPLGLKNEQFF	TRBV28	TRBJ2-1	NA	NA
TGTGCCAGCAGCCTCCTCCGGGACAGGGGGAACACTGAAGCTTTCTTT	CASSLLRDRGNTEAFF	TRBV7-9	TRBJ1-1	TRBD1	few
TGCGCCAGCAGCCTCAGGAGGACAACTAATGAAAAACTGTTTTTT	CASSLRRTTNEKLFF	TRBV5-1	TRBJ1-4	NA	NA
TGTGCCAGCAGCGACTGGACAGTGAACACTGAAGCTTTCTTT	CASSDWTVNTEAFF	TRBV7-9	TRBJ1-1	NA	NA
TGTGCCAGCTCACCACCGGCGGGACAGGGCTCCCTGGCTCGCTACACCTTC	CASSPPAGQGSLARYTF	TRBV18	TRBJ1-2	TRBD1	NA
TGTGCCAGCAGCTTAGTAATTTTACCATCTCCGGGGACAGGTCTTTACGAGCAGTACTTC	CASSLVILPSPGTGLYEQYF	TRBV7-8	TRBJ2-7	TRBD1	few
TGTGCCAGCAGGGGAGGGGGACAGGGGCTCTATGGCTACACCTTC	CASRGGGQGLYGYTF	TRBV28	TRBJ1-2	TRBD1	NA